The rows below give T cell receptor beta chains drawn from one sample of a study of T-cell memory formation after mild COVID-19. A single record per CDR3 protein comes from TCRdb applying MiXCR to the 5' RACE reads. The sample shows approximately 250,000 distinct CDR3 sequences, over 15% of them seen only once. Input material: PBMCs or a T cell subset sorted from them (not recorded which). The receptors were gathered from a man between 18 and 35 years old who had mild COVID-19 (a few samples of this study predate the infection). Cell type and time point are not known. CDR3s include the opening cysteine and the closing phenylalanine or tryptophan. Fields, in order: J gene, V gene, D gene, CDR3 protein. D genes are given only for firm matches.

TRBJ1-2	TRBV7-2	-	CASSLSTDDYGYTF
TRBJ2-3	TRBV9	TRBD2	CASSASGTTSTDTQYF
TRBJ2-3	TRBV15	-	CATSRDATQGYVPQYF
TRBJ1-5	TRBV12-3/TRBV12-4	-	CASSPAGTYNQPQHF
TRBJ2-5	TRBV20-1	-	CSARGRLWYQETQYF
TRBJ2-5	TRBV12-3/TRBV12-4	TRBD1	CASSFRTGGEETQYF
TRBJ1-1	TRBV7-9	-	CASSPTENTEAFF
TRBJ1-2	TRBV18	TRBD1	CASSPSRQGGYGYTF
TRBJ1-1	TRBV7-6	-	CASSSRTSTEAFF
TRBJ1-1	TRBV4-2	-	CASSPRGARGSSSMNTEAFF
TRBJ2-7	TRBV12-3/TRBV12-4	-	CASKLAEGSYYEQYF
TRBJ2-3	TRBV5-1	-	CASSTGLSDTQYF
TRBJ2-1	TRBV30	TRBD2	CAWSSGTSGENEQFF
TRBJ2-7	TRBV5-1	-	CASSLAPRTVEQYF
TRBJ2-5	TRBV14	-	CASSLMMGGETQYF
TRBJ2-5	TRBV12-3/TRBV12-4	TRBD1	CASSFTGGMETQYF
TRBJ2-7	TRBV2	-	CASSEEGGWAREQYF
TRBJ2-3	TRBV5-1	-	CASSLGDSSTDTQYF
TRBJ2-7	TRBV29-1	-	CSVEGPAYEQYF
TRBJ1-2	TRBV7-2	TRBD1	CASSTTGDGYGYTF
TRBJ1-2	TRBV5-1	-	CASSLAADGYTF
TRBJ2-1	TRBV7-2	TRBD2	CASSWSGGVYNEQFF
TRBJ2-7	TRBV12-3/TRBV12-4	TRBD2	CASSLTSGSYEQYF
TRBJ1-5	TRBV28	-	CASSFPLGNNQPQHF
TRBJ2-5	TRBV4-1	-	CASSQEETQYF
TRBJ2-7	TRBV7-9	-	CAGSSTGLGEQYF
TRBJ2-5	TRBV5-6	-	CASSWRSGPEETQYF
TRBJ2-3	TRBV20-1	TRBD2	CSSILPGLAGADTQYF
TRBJ2-5	TRBV20-1	TRBD1	CSASGTGGRETQYF
TRBJ2-3	TRBV4-1	-	CASSRSQGIKYF
TRBJ2-5	TRBV15	TRBD2	CATGPRTSKETQYF
TRBJ1-2	TRBV6-6	-	CASTTVQGGRGYTF
TRBJ2-7	TRBV6-5	-	CASSRTGGLYEQYF
TRBJ1-5	TRBV2	TRBD1	CASMGQGGQPQHF
TRBJ1-2	TRBV12-3/TRBV12-4	-	CASSDPGRSYGYTF
TRBJ2-7	TRBV3-1	-	CASSQEGGSEQYF
TRBJ2-7	TRBV5-5	TRBD2	CASSLGTSGDYEQYF
TRBJ2-6	TRBV9	-	CASSGTGTGANVLTF
TRBJ2-7	TRBV5-4	TRBD2	CASSLAKSGGYEQYF
TRBJ2-1	TRBV7-9	TRBD2	CASSSGAYDEQFF
TRBJ2-2	TRBV6-5	-	CASRKAGVRTGELFF
TRBJ1-6	TRBV9	-	CASSVVGDTYNSPLHF
TRBJ2-5	TRBV29-1	-	CSVEGAIRETQYF
TRBJ2-2	TRBV12-3/TRBV12-4	-	CASSWARGTGELFF
TRBJ1-5	TRBV7-2	-	CASSPRQWGGNQPQHF